This TCR beta chain came from a study of sequential checkpoint blockade in melanoma. Study-level background: First-line arms were nivolumab then ipilimumab, or the reverse, randomized 1:1. Each arm's sequence ended with maintenance nivolumab.

This clone was seen more than once but under ten times. Trimming removed 3 bases at V and 4 bases at J, with 15 bases between. This CDR3 is built from 15 residues. The germline CDR1 and CDR2 sequences are SEHNR and FQNEAQ (reference sequence). This sample's treatment: randomized to nivolumab then ipilimumab (arm A) or the reverse (arm B). Profiling relied on immunoSEQ multiplex PCR, and the TCRdb table lists in-frame clones only, not all of them. Of several thousand clones detected, around 60% appear once; the ten largest clones hold around 41%. The chain carries TRBV7-9 and TRBJ2-5, with D unclear. Sequencing was performed on CD8+ T cells sorted from blood (inferred from file names), taken from a patient given nivolumab and ipilimumab in sequence. This clonotype was obtained from a human donor with melanoma. The CDR3 nucleotides are TGTGCCAGCAGCTTCTACAGTACCATGGGAGAGACCCAGTACTTC. Protein sequence: CASSFYSTMGETQYF. The full variable domain, its missing parts supplied by reference TRBV7-9 and TRBJ2-5, is DTGVSQNPRHKITKRGQNVTFRCDPISEHNRLYWYRQTLGQGPEFLTYFQNEAQLEKSRLLSDRFSAERPKGSFSTLEIQRTEQGDSAMYLCASSFYSTMGETQYFGPGTRLLVL.